The T cell receptor (beta chain) described here comes from a study of cytomegalovirus exposure and HLA in healthy donors. Overall study results and limits: Later analysis identified several of the most significant clusters that appeared linked to common viral pathogens. Researchers reportedly found TCR beta sequences accurately predicted most subjects' HLA-A and HLA-B alleles. Among donors in an Asian-associated ancestry cluster, a later analysis reportedly found fewer N-insertions than the roughly 670-donor mean. Reportedly, diagnosis of cytomegalovirus status by the classifier showed high specificity and sensitivity.

Vbeta (60) and Jbeta (13) primers were used in the PCR. Sequencing was performed with immunoSEQ multiplex PCR; in TCRdb, only in-frame clones are kept and a portion is missing. The profile shows more than 85,000 clones, around 85% of them singletons. Only one count was recorded for this clone. Its antigen is not known. CDR3 length equals 16 residues. With 2 bases removed from V and 4 bases from J, the gap between germline ends came to 16 bases. Germline CDR1 and CDR2: MRHNA and SNTAGT. Sequencing was performed on PBMCs. The chain recombines TRBV6-4 with TRBJ2-3, with D possibly TRBD2 on 5 matching bases. The sequence was collected from a man aged 25 to 45 in good health and CMV-seropositive. This CDR3 reads CASSDGNSGYADTQYF. CDR3 nucleotide sequence: TGTGCCAGCAGTGACGGGAATTCGGGGTACGCAGATACGCAGTATTTT.